This is a list of T cell receptor beta chains from one sample in a study of shared clonotypes between healthy human individuals. Assay: immunoSEQ multiplex PCR; the TCRdb copy retains only in-frame clones and omits some. The sample comprises approximately 1.9 million clones, 93% of which are singletons, and more than 1.5% rests with the top ten. Sequenced material: naive CD8+ T cells from PBMCs. These receptors were taken from a man younger than 30 in good health. Some clones in this sample may be carry-over from other donors' samples. CDR3s include the opening cysteine and the closing phenylalanine or tryptophan. The order of the fields is V gene, D gene, clone size, J gene, CDR3 DNA, CDR3 protein. The D gene is left open where the match is weak. Size is omitted from some rows. Given values are once, few, many or a class for expanded clones.

>TRBV6-5|TRBD2|.|TRBJ2-1
TGTGCCAGCAGAAAAGCGGGAGGTAGGAATGAGCAGTTCTTC
CASRKAGGRNEQFF
>TRBV7-9|.|once|TRBJ2-5
TGTGCCAGCAGCCAAGGGGCCCCGGAGACCCAGTACTTC
CASSQGAPETQYF
>TRBV6-1|TRBD2|.|TRBJ2-3
TGTGCCAGCAGTGAACGTTTAGCGGGGGTCACAGATACGCAGTATTTT
CASSERLAGVTDTQYF
>TRBV10-2|.|.|TRBJ2-5
TGCGCCAGCAGTGATTTTGGGGCCGGTGGTCCGCGGGTGGAGACCCAGTACTTC
CASSDFGAGGPRVETQYF
>TRBV29-1|.|.|TRBJ1-1
TGCAGCGCTCCCGGACAGCCGAACACTGAAGCTTTCTTT
CSAPGQPNTEAFF
>TRBV9|.|.|TRBJ1-2
TGTGCCAGCAGCCCCCATGAGGGAATCGGCTATGGCTACACCTTC
CASSPHEGIGYGYTF
>TRBV12-5|TRBD2|once|TRBJ2-5
TGTGCTAGTGGTTTGGGGACTAGTATCTCCCAAGAGACCCAGTACTTC
CASGLGTSISQETQYF
>TRBV5-1|TRBD2|.|TRBJ2-1
TGCGCCAGCAGCAGGGGACTAGCGGGAGGACGGTCCTCCTACAATGAGCAGTTCTTC
CASSRGLAGGRSSYNEQFF
>TRBV27|.|.|TRBJ2-7
TGTGCCAGCAGTCCCCGTTTGGGTGAGCAGTACTTC
CASSPRLGEQYF
>TRBV27|.|.|TRBJ1-1
TGTGCCAGCAGTACCTTGGGGGATTGGAACACTGAAGCTTTCTTT
CASSTLGDWNTEAFF
>TRBV7-2|TRBD2|.|TRBJ2-7
TGTGCCAGCAGCTTAGATATAGCGGGGGGCTACGAGCAGTACTTC
CASSLDIAGGYEQYF
>TRBV7-9|.|few|TRBJ1-2
TGTGCCAGCAGCTTATCTGGGGAGGGCTACACCTTC
CASSLSGEGYTF
>TRBV6-5|TRBD2|.|TRBJ2-1
TGTGCCAGCAGTTACTCGACTAGCGGAGAGTACAATGAGCAGTTCTTC
CASSYSTSGEYNEQFF
>TRBV19|.|.|TRBJ1-2
TGTGCCAGTAGTCCAGTTTCTCCCCACTATGGCTACACCTTC
CASSPVSPHYGYTF
>TRBV7-9|.|.|TRBJ1-4
TGTGCCAGCAGCGTCCTGGGGATTAATGAAAAACTGCTTTTT
CASSVLGINEKLLF
>TRBV19|TRBD2|.|TRBJ2-1
TGTGCCAGTAGTATTACATCCGGGACTAGCGGGAAGTGGGATGAGCAGTTCTTC
CASSITSGTSGKWDEQFF
>TRBV4-3|.|.|TRBJ1-1
TGCGCCAGCAGCAACTGGGGGGGATTAGCGAACACTGAAGCTTTCTTT
CASSNWGGLANTEAFF
>TRBV29-1|TRBD2|.|TRBJ2-2
TGCAGCGCCTCACGGACTAGCTCCAACACCGGGGAGCTGTTTTTT
CSASRTSSNTGELFF
>TRBV6-6|TRBD1|.|TRBJ1-5
TGTGCCAGCATATCGCAGGGGGTCCCCCAGCCCCAGCATTTT
CASISQGVPQPQHF
>TRBV13|.|.|TRBJ1-2
TGTGCCAGCAGCTTAATGGGAAACTATGGCTACACCTTC
CASSLMGNYGYTF
>TRBV18|TRBD1|.|TRBJ2-2
TGTGCCAGCTCACCTCCGGACAGGGAGGACACCGGGGAGCTGTTTTTT
CASSPPDREDTGELFF
>TRBV10-3|.|.|TRBJ1-1
TGTGCCATCAGTGATAGGAGGCGGGCGTCGACAACTGAAGCTTTCTTT
CAISDRRRASTTEAFF
>TRBV29-1|.|.|TRBJ2-5
TGCAGCGTTGTTACAAGAACCCCAGAGACCCAGTACTTC
CSVVTRTPETQYF
>TRBV4-1|TRBD1|.|TRBJ2-7
TGCGCCAGCAGCTACCGGGACAGGGCCTACGAGCAGTACTTC
CASSYRDRAYEQYF
>TRBV9|TRBD2|.|TRBJ2-5
TGTGCCAGCAGCGACCGCGGGGGGCGAGAGACCCAGTACTTC
CASSDRGGRETQYF
>TRBV27|TRBD1|.|TRBJ2-7
TGTGCCAGCAGTACGAGGGACAGGCCCCACGAGCAGTACTTC
CASSTRDRPHEQYF
>TRBV7-9|TRBD1|.|TRBJ1-2
TGTGCCAGCAGCTTAACCCAACCGGGACAGGGGGACTATGGCTACACCTTC
CASSLTQPGQGDYGYTF
>TRBV9|TRBD1|.|TRBJ2-5
TGTGCCAGCAGCGTCCAGGGGACAGGGTTAGAGACCCAGTACTTC
CASSVQGTGLETQYF
>TRBV19|.|.|TRBJ1-3
TGTGCCAGTACCGACGGCTTTATCGCTGGAAACACCATATATTTT
CASTDGFIAGNTIYF
>TRBV5-1|TRBD1|.|TRBJ1-1
TGCGCCAGCAGCGTGACAGGGGGCGGGAACACTGAAGCTTTCTTT
CASSVTGGGNTEAFF
>TRBV28|.|.|TRBJ2-7
TGTGCCAGCAGTTCCCCGGCCCTCTTCTCCTACGAGCAGTACTTC
CASSSPALFSYEQYF
>TRBV6-1|.|.|TRBJ1-3
TGTGCCAGCAGTGACGTGGCCCCCTCTGGAAACACCATATATTTT
CASSDVAPSGNTIYF
>TRBV30|.|.|TRBJ2-3
TGTGCCTGGAGGGACAGCACAGATACGCAGTATTTT
CAWRDSTDTQYF
>TRBV15|.|once|TRBJ2-4
TGTGCCACCAGCCCCGACAGCCCGGGCATTCAGTACTTC
CATSPDSPGIQYF
>TRBV7-9|.|.|TRBJ2-3
TGTGCCAGCAGCTCGGGGGACTCCAGCACAGATACGCAGTATTTT
CASSSGDSSTDTQYF
>TRBV7-9|TRBD1|.|TRBJ1-4
TGTGCCAGCAGCTACCTTCAGGGGGCGGGGGAAAAACTGTTTTTT
CASSYLQGAGEKLFF
>TRBV6-5|.|.|TRBJ2-7
TGTGCCAGCCAAATGGGGCAGGGCCCCTACGAGCAGTACTTC
CASQMGQGPYEQYF
>TRBV5-4|.|once|TRBJ1-1
TGTGCCAGCAGCTCAGGGATAAACACTGAAGCTTTCTTT
CASSSGINTEAFF
>TRBV7-9|TRBD1|.|TRBJ2-7
TGTGCCAGCAGCTTAGTTGCAGGGGGCTACGAGCAGTACTTC
CASSLVAGGYEQYF
>TRBV5-1|.|.|TRBJ2-3
TGCGCCAGCAGCTTACACAGGGATGGTACGCAGTATTTT
CASSLHRDGTQYF